This is a list of T cell receptor beta chains from one sample in a study of identical twins. TCRdb recomputed calls from the 5' RACE reads with MiXCR, one row per CDR3 protein. The data hold about 150,000 distinct CDR3 sequences, with under 4.5% observed a single time. The specimen sequenced was memory T cells sorted from blood. The receptor source for this set is a man between 18 and 35 years old in good health. CDR3s include the opening cysteine and the closing phenylalanine or tryptophan. D genes are given only for firm matches. Not all rows give a size; the values are once, few, many and, for expanded clones, a class.

clone_size	d_call	v_call	j_call	cdr3_nt	cdr3_aa
many	-	TRBV6-2/TRBV6-3	TRBJ2-3	TGTGCCAGCACCTTTACCGCTAGCACAGATACGCAGTATTTT	CASTFTASTDTQYF
many	-	TRBV24-1	TRBJ1-4	TGTGCCACCAGTGATGCCTCGGCAGAAAAACTGTTTTTT	CATSDASAEKLFF
few	-	TRBV20-1	TRBJ1-4	TGCAGTGCTCAGAAACCCAGGGCGGGGGGTAATGAAAAACTGTTTTTT	CSAQKPRAGGNEKLFF
few	TRBD2	TRBV10-1	TRBJ2-1	TGCGCCAGCAGTGTCGTAGGTTTGTCAAGCGGGGGCAATGAGCAGTTCTTC	CASSVVGLSSGGNEQFF
many	TRBD2	TRBV5-4	TRBJ2-1	TGTGCCAGCAGACGGCTAGCGGTGGGCGATGAGCAGTTCTTC	CASRRLAVGDEQFF
many	-	TRBV4-3	TRBJ1-2	TGCGCCAGCAGCCAAGACAGGTTACGCCTATATGGCTACACCTTC	CASSQDRLRLYGYTF
many	-	TRBV5-1	TRBJ1-1	TGCGCCAGCAAAGAACGAACAGGGATGGCGAACACTGAAGCTTTCTTT	CASKERTGMANTEAFF
few	TRBD1	TRBV6-1	TRBJ2-6	TGTGCCAGGGGACAGGGAATCTCTGGGGCCAACGTCCTGACTTTC	CARGQGISGANVLTF
once	-	TRBV20-1	TRBJ2-6	TGCAGTGCTAGGTCTTCAGGGTTTGGGGCCAACGTCCTGGCTTTC	CSARSSGFGANVLAF
many	-	TRBV29-1	TRBJ1-1	TGCAGCACGACGGGAGGACTTGAAGCTTTCTTT	CSTTGGLEAFF
many	-	TRBV6-1	TRBJ2-5	TGTGCCAGCAGTCTATTTACCGGCGGCCGCTGGTGGCAAGAGACCCAGTACTTC	CASSLFTGGRWWQETQYF
many	-	TRBV4-3	TRBJ2-1	TGCGCCAGCAGCCAAGATACGAACAATGAGCAGTTCTTC	CASSQDTNNEQFF
-	-	TRBV10-3	TRBJ2-5	TGTGCCATCAGTGAATATAGGGGGGAGACCCAGTACTTC	CAISEYRGETQYF
many	-	TRBV28	TRBJ2-4	TGTGCCAGCAGTTCCCCTAACATTCAGTACTTC	CASSSPNIQYF
many	-	TRBV5-5	TRBJ1-4	TGTGCCAGCAGCCCCGGGATGGCCGTCAGAAAACTGTTTTTT	CASSPGMAVRKLFF
many	-	TRBV6-1	TRBJ2-2	TGTGCCAGCAGGGAGAATAGGGGTTCCGGGGAGCTGTTTTTT	CASRENRGSGELFF
many	TRBD2	TRBV2	TRBJ2-1	TGTGCCAGCAGCGTTATGGGGACTAGCAGAGGGTTCAATGAGCAGTTCTTC	CASSVMGTSRGFNEQFF
many	-	TRBV7-8	TRBJ2-3	TGTGCCAGCAGCTTAGCATGGGGCCGTGCAGATACGCAGTATTTT	CASSLAWGRADTQYF
many	TRBD2	TRBV10-3	TRBJ2-1	TGTGCCATCAGTCTCCGGACTAGCGGGAGGATTGGATCTCTGGAAGGTGAGCAGTTCTTC	CAISLRTSGRIGSLEGEQFF
few	TRBD1	TRBV5-1	TRBJ1-1	TGCGCCAGCAGCTTGTGGGGGACAGGGGTTGAAGCTTTCTTT	CASSLWGTGVEAFF
few	TRBD2	TRBV3-1	TRBJ2-5	TGTGCCAGCAGCCAAGTCCGCGGGAGGGCCGGGGAGACCCAGTACTTC	CASSQVRGRAGETQYF
many	-	TRBV9	TRBJ2-5	TGTGCCAGCAGCGGGACTAACCAAGAGACCCAGTACTTC	CASSGTNQETQYF
many	-	TRBV18	TRBJ2-6	TGTGCCAGCTCACCAGCCGGACAGCTACCCTCTGGGGCCAACGTCCTGACTTTC	CASSPAGQLPSGANVLTF
many	-	TRBV12-3/TRBV12-4	TRBJ2-2	TGTGCCAGCACGTCCCAATCGACCGGGGAGCTGTTTTTT	CASTSQSTGELFF
-	-	TRBV30	TRBJ2-2	TGTGCCTGGAACGTGAACACCGGGGAGCTGTTTTTT	CAWNVNTGELFF
many	-	TRBV2	TRBJ1-6	TGTGCCAGCAGTGACTCGGGGTTTTCACCCCTCCACTTT	CASSDSGFSPLHF
many	-	TRBV7-2	TRBJ2-5	TGTGCCAGCAGCTTCAAAGAGACCCAGTACTTC	CASSFKETQYF
many	-	TRBV4-2	TRBJ2-5	TGTGCCAGCAGCCAAAACGCGGGGCAAGAGACCCAGTACTTC	CASSQNAGQETQYF
many	-	TRBV6-5	TRBJ1-1	TGTGCCAGCAGTTACTCCACCATGAGCACTGAAGCTTTCTTT	CASSYSTMSTEAFF
many	-	TRBV20-1	TRBJ2-7	TGCAGTGCCCGATGGTTTCAGGGTCGGGGCTACGAGCAGTACTTC	CSARWFQGRGYEQYF
-	TRBD2	TRBV6-2/TRBV6-3	TRBJ2-3	TGTGCCAGCAGATATTCAGCAGCGGGAGGCTACGATGATACGCAGTATTTT	CASRYSAAGGYDDTQYF
many	-	TRBV19	TRBJ1-1	TGTGCCAGTAATCCCCTTGGTGGGCAAACTGAAGCTTTCTTT	CASNPLGGQTEAFF
many	-	TRBV20-1	TRBJ2-3	TGCAGTGCTAAGTCGGACCCGACATATACGCAGTATTTT	CSAKSDPTYTQYF
many	TRBD1	TRBV12-3/TRBV12-4	TRBJ2-3	TGTGCCACGGACGACAGGGTCACAGATACGCAGTATTTT	CATDDRVTDTQYF
many	TRBD1	TRBV5-1	TRBJ2-7	TGCGCCAGCAGCTTGGTGTGGGACAGGGTAGGAAACGAGCAGTACTTC	CASSLVWDRVGNEQYF
many	-	TRBV2	TRBJ2-1	TGTGCCAGCAGTGAGTTCATTGGGCAGTTCTTC	CASSEFIGQFF
many	-	TRBV5-1	TRBJ1-5	TGCGCCAGCAGCTCATCTAGCAATCAGCCCCAGCATTTT	CASSSSSNQPQHF
many	-	TRBV12-3/TRBV12-4	TRBJ1-4	TGTGCCAGCAGTTTACCACGTAATAATGAAAAACTGTTTTTT	CASSLPRNNEKLFF
many	TRBD1	TRBV5-1	TRBJ2-2	TGCGCCAGCAGCCTCCCGACAGGGCCGAACACCGGGGAGCTGTTTTTT	CASSLPTGPNTGELFF
many	-	TRBV11-2	TRBJ1-3	TGTGCCAGCAGTTTACCACAGGAAAACACCATATATTTT	CASSLPQENTIYF
many	-	TRBV5-1	TRBJ2-1	TGCGCCAGCAGCGGGACTCCTAGCTCCTACAATGAGCAGTTCTTC	CASSGTPSSYNEQFF
-	-	TRBV14	TRBJ1-3	TGTGCCAGCAGCCAACCCCGGGGCCATAGTGGAAACACCATATATTTT	CASSQPRGHSGNTIYF
many	-	TRBV20-1	TRBJ2-2	TGCAGTGCTAGAGACAGGGCCTACACCGGGGAGCTGTTTTTT	CSARDRAYTGELFF
many	TRBD2	TRBV12-3/TRBV12-4	TRBJ2-1	TGTGCCAGCACCTATAGCGGGAGCTGGGAGCAGTTCTTC	CASTYSGSWEQFF
many	TRBD1	TRBV9	TRBJ1-1	TGTGCCAGCAGCGTAGCTACAGGGGTGCGTCAGAATGAAGCTTTCTTT	CASSVATGVRQNEAFF
-	-	TRBV28	TRBJ2-1	TGTGCCAGCAGTTCATCCAATGAGCAGTTCTTC	CASSSSNEQFF
many	-	TRBV5-1	TRBJ2-1	TGCGCCAGCAGCCTCGAGGTCAATGAGCAGTTCTTC	CASSLEVNEQFF
many	TRBD1	TRBV12-3/TRBV12-4	TRBJ1-2	TGTGCCAGCAGATCCGACAGGGGCGCACTCTATGGCTACACCTTC	CASRSDRGALYGYTF
many	-	TRBV12-3/TRBV12-4	TRBJ2-3	TGTGCCAGCAGACAAAGACAGACCCGCACAGATACGCAGTATTTT	CASRQRQTRTDTQYF